The rows below give T cell receptor beta chains drawn from one sample of a study of spatial heterogeneity in lung cancer. TCRdb passed the 5' RACE reads through MiXCR, listing each CDR3 protein once. The table lists roughly 4,500 distinct CDR3 sequences, 7.5% to 10% of them singletons. Sequenced here: lung tumor tissue, sampled at surgery. These receptors all come from a male donor with early-stage non-small cell lung cancer. CDR3s include the opening cysteine and the closing phenylalanine or tryptophan. A D gene is named only where the DNA matches it firmly. Clone size appears in some rows only: once, few, many, or a class for an expanded clone.

j_call,v_call,clone_size,d_call,cdr3_nt,cdr3_aa
TRBJ1-1,TRBV11-2,medium-sized,-,TGTGCCAGCAGCTTGCTTGGGAACACTGAAGCTTTCTTT,CASSLLGNTEAFF
TRBJ1-5,TRBV6-6,medium-sized,-,TGTGCCAGCAGTTCTTCCGCACAGGGCAGGAGCAATCAGCCCCAGCATTTT,CASSSSAQGRSNQPQHF
TRBJ2-2,TRBV5-1,medium-sized,-,TGCGCCAGCAGCTCCGAAGTCGGGGGCATTACCGGGGAGCTGTTTTTT,CASSSEVGGITGELFF
TRBJ2-7,TRBV5-6,medium-sized,-,TGTGCCAGCAGTGACATCCGAACTCCCTACGAGCAGTACTTC,CASSDIRTPYEQYF
TRBJ2-7,TRBV2,medium-sized,TRBD2,TGTGCCAGCAGTACCTCTAGCGGGCCAGCCTACGAGCAGTACTTC,CASSTSSGPAYEQYF
TRBJ2-1,TRBV28,-,TRBD1,TGTGCCAGCAGGGCCCCCGGGACAGCCCTGTCTGAGCAGTTCTTC,CASRAPGTALSEQFF
TRBJ2-1,TRBV6-2/TRBV6-3,medium-sized,TRBD1,TGTGCCAGCAGTCGGGACAGATACTACAATGAGCAGTTCTTC,CASSRDRYYNEQFF
TRBJ2-7,TRBV20-1,medium-sized,TRBD1,TGCAGTGCTTTCCCTGACAGGGTGGTATACGAGCAGTACTTC,CSAFPDRVVYEQYF
TRBJ2-2,TRBV7-9,once,-,TGTGCCAGCAGCTTAGTTGCCAGTTACACCGGGGAGCTGTTTTTT,CASSLVASYTGELFF
TRBJ2-2,TRBV5-1,medium-sized,TRBD1,TGCGCCAGCAGCTGGACCCGAACCGGGACAGAGAACACCGGGGAGCTGTTTTTT,CASSWTRTGTENTGELFF
TRBJ2-3,TRBV28,-,-,TGTGCCAGCACCCCCCACGGACACACAGATACGCAGTATTTT,CASTPHGHTDTQYF
TRBJ2-5,TRBV28,-,-,TGTGCCAGCAGGGCAGGGCGCAACCTTCAAGAGACCCAGTACTTC,CASRAGRNLQETQYF
TRBJ1-3,TRBV7-9,medium-sized,-,TGTGCCAGCAGGCCCCGGGGGGACGAAAACACCATATATTTT,CASRPRGDENTIYF
TRBJ2-5,TRBV30,medium-sized,-,TGTGCCTGGAGTCGGAGGGGGGAGACCCAGTACTTC,CAWSRRGETQYF
TRBJ2-7,TRBV18,many,TRBD1,TGTGCCAGCTCCTGGGGTTTCAGGGGGCTGTACGAGCAGTACTTC,CASSWGFRGLYEQYF
TRBJ2-3,TRBV4-3,medium-sized,-,TGCGCCAGCAACACAGATACGCAGTATTTT,CASNTDTQYF
TRBJ1-5,TRBV7-2,many,TRBD1,TGTGCCAGCAGCTTAGTGGGACAGGGGGACGCAGGGCCCCAGCATTTT,CASSLVGQGDAGPQHF
TRBJ2-3,TRBV10-2,medium-sized,TRBD1,TGCGCCAGCAGTGGGCCGACAGGGGGCTGGGCAGATACGCAGTATTTT,CASSGPTGGWADTQYF
TRBJ1-5,TRBV6-5,medium-sized,-,TGTGCCAGCAGTTCTACACCGTATAGCAATCAGCCCCAGCATTTT,CASSSTPYSNQPQHF